The clone carrying this TCR beta chain turned up a few times. Its specificity is unknown. Unmatched junction bases numbered 5, after V lost 5 bases and J lost 1 base. This CDR3 is built from 14 residues. CDR1 MNHEY and CDR2 SVGAGI come from the germline V gene. The data were obtained in a study of blood T cells in healthy people across ages. Whole-study results and caveats: Underestimates were what the diversity estimates from one million T cells were considered to be. Among long-lived donors, naive CD4+ cells were more numerous and diversity higher than in aged donors. Naive T cell percentage showed a strong correlation with the diversity of TCR beta.

Together with a sample-barcoded 5' primer, a J-beta primer mix was included in a second PCR lasting about 6 to 12 cycles. TCRdb re-analysed the 5' RACE reads in MiXCR, keeping a single row per CDR3 protein. The table has about 580,000 distinct CDR3 sequences, around half seen once. Donors were healthy Caucasian individuals from Russia aged roughly 6 to 100. The sample taken for sequencing was blood. The rearrangement uses TRBV6-5 and TRBJ2-7; 7 bases map to TRBD1. This receptor was identified in an elderly man in good health. CDR3 region: CASSVGQESYEQYF. The CDR3 nucleotides read TGTGCCAGCAGTGTTGGACAGGAATCCTACGAGCAGTACTTC.